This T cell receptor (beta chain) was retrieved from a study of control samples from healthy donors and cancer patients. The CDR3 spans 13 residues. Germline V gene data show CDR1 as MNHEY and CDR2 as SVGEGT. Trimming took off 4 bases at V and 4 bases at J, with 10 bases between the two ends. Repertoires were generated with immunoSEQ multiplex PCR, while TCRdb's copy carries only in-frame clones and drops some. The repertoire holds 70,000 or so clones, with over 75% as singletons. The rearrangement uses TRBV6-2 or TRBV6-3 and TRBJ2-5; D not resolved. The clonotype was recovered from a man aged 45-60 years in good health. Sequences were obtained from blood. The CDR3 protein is CASSSFGRETQYF. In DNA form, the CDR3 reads TGTGCCAGCAGTTCGTTCGGACGAGAGACCCAGTACTTC.